The clone carrying this T cell receptor beta chain was observed a single time. The target antigen is unknown. After 5'RACE with constant-segment primers, TCR alpha and TCR beta cDNA libraries carrying sample barcodes and UMIs were obtained. Via MiXCR, TCRdb re-called the 5' RACE reads, giving one row per CDR3 protein. The sample lists about 560,000 distinct CDR3 sequences; approximately 15% were seen once. The data originate from a study of T-cell memory formation after mild COVID-19. At the level of the study: There were largely donor-specific TCR clusters.

Points from the study as a whole: CD4+ bias marked clones expanding day 15 to 37, unlike balanced contracting clones. Those CD4+ clones that contracted were mainly in CM and EM (CD8+ ones in EMRA).

The receptor was isolated from an adult woman who had mild COVID-19 (a few samples of this study predate the infection). Cell type and time point are not known. Sequencing was done on a sample of PBMCs or a T cell subset sorted from them (not recorded which).

CDR3 in amino acids: CSASHGSVGTQYF. Written as DNA, the CDR3 is TGCAGTGCTAGTCATGGCTCCGTCGGGACCCAGTACTTC. This chain joins TRBV20-1 and TRBJ2-5; D uncertain. Germline CDR1 is DFQATT and CDR2 is SNEGSKA (reference sequence). V lost 3 bases and J lost 7, with 15 bases in between. CDR3 length: 13 amino acids.